The 4 T cell receptor beta chains given below trace back to one sample, sequenced in a study of shared clonotypes between healthy human individuals. Method: immunoSEQ multiplex PCR; TCRdb's copy keeps in-frame clones and lacks some. The sample includes some 700,000 clones, less than 95% of them seen just once. Sequencing was performed on memory CD8+ T cells from PBMCs. Stated subset: CD45RO+ cells pooled with CCR7-negative TemRA cells. The receptors were sampled from a man aged 18 to 29 in good health. Some clones in this sample may be carry-over from other donors' samples.

The J gene is TRBJ2-1, the V gene TRBV27, with D perhaps TRBD2 (5 bases). The germline V gene has CDR1 MNHEY and CDR2 SMNVEV (reference sequence). The germline V and J ends were trimmed by 3 bases and 2 bases, with 14 bases remaining between them. The CDR3 covers 16 residues. CDR3 sequence: CASSFSLWETYNEQFF. CDR3 in DNA: TGTGCCAGCAGTTTCTCTTTGTGGGAGACCTACAATGAGCAGTTCTTC.

The chain joins TRBV9 to TRBJ1-2; TRBD1 agrees at 10 bases. CDR1 is SGDLS and CDR2 is YYNGEE in the germline V gene. The CDR3 length is 15 residues. V gave up 3 bases and J gave up 6 bases; unmatched junction bases: 8. The CDR3 region is CASSAPPTGGDGYTF. The CDR3 DNA is TGTGCCAGCAGCGCACCCCCGACAGGGGGCGATGGCTACACCTTC.

This sequence joins TRBV5-4 and TRBJ2-7; 9 bases agree with TRBD1. Looked up from germline, CDR1 is SGHNT and CDR2 is YYREEE (reference sequence). Trimming took 2 bases from V and 4 from J; bases not matched to a gene: 7. The CDR3 runs 15 residues. The CDR3 sequence is CASSLLTGGMYEQYF. The CDR3 DNA reads TGTGCCAGCAGCTTATTAACAGGGGGCATGTACGAGCAGTACTTC.

This chain uses TRBV5-1 with TRBJ2-1; D not certain. The V and J ends lost 4 bases and 4 bases respectively, with 18 bases between them. CDR1 and CDR2 from the germline V gene are SGHRS and YFSETQ. The CDR3 extends over 16 amino acids. The CDR3 protein is CASSQARFNPYNEQFF. The DNA of the CDR3 is TGCGCCAGCAGCCAGGCTCGGTTTAACCCATACAATGAGCAGTTCTTC. Looking up the rest from reference TRBV5-1 and TRBJ2-1 gives the full variable domain: KAGVTQTPRYLIKTRGQQVTLSCSPISGHRSVSWYQQTPGQGLQFLFEYFSETQRNKGNFPGRFSGRQFSNSRSEMNVSTLELGDSALYLCASSQARFNPYNEQFFGPGTRLTVL.